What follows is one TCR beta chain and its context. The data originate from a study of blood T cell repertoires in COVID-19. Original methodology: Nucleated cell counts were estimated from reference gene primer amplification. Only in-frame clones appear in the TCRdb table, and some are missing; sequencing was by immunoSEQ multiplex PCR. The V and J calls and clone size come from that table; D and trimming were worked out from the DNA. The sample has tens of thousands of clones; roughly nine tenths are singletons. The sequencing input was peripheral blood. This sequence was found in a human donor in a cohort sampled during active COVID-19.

The CDR3 bases are TGTGCCAGCCACAGGGGGCAGGATACGCAGTATTTT. This gives the protein CASHRGQDTQYF. The V gene is TRBV2, the J gene TRBJ2-3; 9 bases line up with TRBD1. The CDR3 is made up of 12 amino acids. Germline CDR1 SNHLY, CDR2 FYNNEI. Unmatched junction bases numbered 3, after V lost 8 bases and J lost 6 bases.